This is a list of T cell receptor beta chains from one sample in a study of T cell responses to AZD1222 COVID-19 vaccine. Clones were sequenced by immunoSEQ multiplex PCR, and TCRdb holds only the in-frame ones, with some missing. The sample records 100,000 or so clones, about 88% being singletons. The sequences come from peripheral blood, collected 28 days after the second AZD1222 dose. All receptors come from an adult who received the AZD1222 COVID-19 vaccine. Each CDR3 is given with its conserved first and last residue. A D gene is named only where the DNA matches it firmly. Size is omitted from some rows. Given values are once, few, many or a class for expanded clones.

v_call: TRBV7-8; j_call: TRBJ1-5; clone_size: .; d_call: TRBD1; cdr3_nt: TGTGCCAGCAGCCGAGGGGGGACAGGTGTCGGGGCCCAGCATTTT; cdr3_aa: CASSRGGTGVGAQHF
v_call: TRBV19; j_call: TRBJ1-5; clone_size: .; d_call: .; cdr3_nt: TGTGCCAGTCGCCAGGCAGGAAGCAATCAGCCCCAGCATTTT; cdr3_aa: CASRQAGSNQPQHF
v_call: TRBV27; j_call: TRBJ1-2; clone_size: .; d_call: TRBD1; cdr3_nt: TGTGCCAGCAGTTCATACGCCGGGACAGGAACTCTCTATGGCTACACCTTC; cdr3_aa: CASSSYAGTGTLYGYTF
v_call: TRBV2; j_call: TRBJ1-1; clone_size: .; d_call: .; cdr3_nt: TGTGCCAGCAGTGCCCAGGGAGGAAGGATGACTGAAGCTTTCTTT; cdr3_aa: CASSAQGGRMTEAFF
v_call: TRBV15; j_call: TRBJ2-3; clone_size: .; d_call: TRBD2; cdr3_nt: TGTGCCACCAGCAGAGGACTAGCGGGAGATCTGACAGATACGCAGTATTTT; cdr3_aa: CATSRGLAGDLTDTQYF
v_call: TRBV6-6; j_call: TRBJ2-2; clone_size: .; d_call: .; cdr3_nt: TGTGCCAGCACCCCCCAGGGCCCACCGAACACCGGGGAGCTGTTTTTT; cdr3_aa: CASTPQGPPNTGELFF
v_call: TRBV9; j_call: TRBJ2-1; clone_size: .; d_call: TRBD1; cdr3_nt: TGTGCCAGCAGCGCCCCCGGGACAGGGAACAATGAGCAGTTCTTC; cdr3_aa: CASSAPGTGNNEQFF
v_call: TRBV6-2/TRBV6-3; j_call: TRBJ1-5; clone_size: .; d_call: .; cdr3_nt: TGTGCCAGCAGTTCTGAACAGGGAGGAGGTCAGCCCCAGCATTTT; cdr3_aa: CASSSEQGGGQPQHF
v_call: TRBV4-1; j_call: TRBJ2-7; clone_size: .; d_call: .; cdr3_nt: TGCGCCAGCAGCCTTGGGTTCACCTACGAGCAGTACTTC; cdr3_aa: CASSLGFTYEQYF
v_call: TRBV6-6; j_call: TRBJ2-7; clone_size: .; d_call: TRBD1; cdr3_nt: TGTGCCAGCAGCCGGGACAGGGTCTACGAGCAGTACTTC; cdr3_aa: CASSRDRVYEQYF
v_call: TRBV6-1; j_call: TRBJ2-2; clone_size: .; d_call: TRBD1; cdr3_nt: TGTGCCAGCAGTGATCAGGGGGCTACCGGGGAGCTGTTTTTT; cdr3_aa: CASSDQGATGELFF
v_call: TRBV7-9; j_call: TRBJ2-3; clone_size: once; d_call: .; cdr3_nt: TGTGCCAGCAGCTTACGGGGTAGCGGAACGGGGGCAGATACGCAGTATTTT; cdr3_aa: CASSLRGSGTGADTQYF
v_call: TRBV11-2; j_call: TRBJ1-1; clone_size: once; d_call: .; cdr3_nt: TGTGCCAGCAGCTTCCCGGGGGGCTCGAACACTGAAGCTTTCTTT; cdr3_aa: CASSFPGGSNTEAFF
v_call: TRBV10-2; j_call: TRBJ2-3; clone_size: once; d_call: .; cdr3_nt: TGCGCCACCGAGACTGGGGCGGGGACAGATACGCAGTATTTT; cdr3_aa: CATETGAGTDTQYF
v_call: TRBV3-1/TRBV3-2; j_call: TRBJ2-1; clone_size: .; d_call: .; cdr3_nt: TGTGCCAGCAGCCTCTCTGCTTCTAATGAGCAGTTCTTC; cdr3_aa: CASSLSASNEQFF
v_call: TRBV6-2/TRBV6-3; j_call: TRBJ2-2; clone_size: .; d_call: TRBD2; cdr3_nt: TGTGCCAGCAGCCATGTGGGGGGGGACACCGGGGAGCTGTTTTTT; cdr3_aa: CASSHVGGDTGELFF
v_call: TRBV6-5; j_call: TRBJ2-7; clone_size: .; d_call: TRBD1; cdr3_nt: TGTGCCAGCAGGACCCTGGACAGGGGGCTTGAGGAGCAGTACTTC; cdr3_aa: CASRTLDRGLEEQYF
v_call: TRBV6-4; j_call: TRBJ1-4; clone_size: .; d_call: .; cdr3_nt: TGTGCCAGCAGTTCCGGTATGGGACTTAATGAAAAACTGTTTTTT; cdr3_aa: CASSSGMGLNEKLFF
v_call: TRBV7-3; j_call: TRBJ2-2; clone_size: .; d_call: .; cdr3_nt: TGTGCCAGCAGCTCCCCGGGACACCTGAACACCGGGGAGCTGTTTTTT; cdr3_aa: CASSSPGHLNTGELFF
v_call: TRBV12-3/TRBV12-4; j_call: TRBJ2-7; clone_size: .; d_call: .; cdr3_nt: TGTGCCAGCAGTCGGGGACCATACGAGCAGTACTTC; cdr3_aa: CASSRGPYEQYF
v_call: TRBV7-2; j_call: TRBJ2-2; clone_size: once; d_call: .; cdr3_nt: TGTGCCAGCAGCTTAGCGCGAAGCACCGGGGAGCTGTTTTTT; cdr3_aa: CASSLARSTGELFF
v_call: TRBV28; j_call: TRBJ1-1; clone_size: .; d_call: .; cdr3_nt: TGTGCCAGCAGTTTACCCGCCCGGGGCACTGAAGCTTTCTTT; cdr3_aa: CASSLPARGTEAFF
v_call: TRBV19; j_call: TRBJ2-2; clone_size: .; d_call: TRBD1; cdr3_nt: TGTGCCAGTATTACGACAGGGGGCGGGAACACCGGGGAGCTGTTTTTT; cdr3_aa: CASITTGGGNTGELFF
v_call: TRBV18; j_call: TRBJ2-4; clone_size: once; d_call: .; cdr3_nt: TGTGCCAGCTCACCACCCGGCGTTGGAGCCAAAAACATTCAGTACTTC; cdr3_aa: CASSPPGVGAKNIQYF
v_call: TRBV10-3; j_call: TRBJ2-7; clone_size: .; d_call: .; cdr3_nt: TGTGCCATCAGTGAGTCAGGGACACCCTCCTACGAGCAGTACTTC; cdr3_aa: CAISESGTPSYEQYF
v_call: TRBV19; j_call: TRBJ2-7; clone_size: .; d_call: .; cdr3_nt: TGTGCCAGTAGCCGCACAGAGAACTACGAGCAGTACTTC; cdr3_aa: CASSRTENYEQYF
v_call: TRBV20-1; j_call: TRBJ2-3; clone_size: .; d_call: .; cdr3_nt: TGCAGTGCTAGGGGTACTCTTACGCAGTATTTT; cdr3_aa: CSARGTLTQYF
v_call: TRBV4-1; j_call: TRBJ1-2; clone_size: many; d_call: .; cdr3_nt: TGCGCCAGCAGCCCTCCTAACGAGGGGAACTATGGCTACACCTTC; cdr3_aa: CASSPPNEGNYGYTF
v_call: TRBV9; j_call: TRBJ2-3; clone_size: .; d_call: TRBD2; cdr3_nt: TGTGCCAGCAGCCCAAGGGCTAGCGGGAGTAGTACAGATACGCAGTATTTT; cdr3_aa: CASSPRASGSSTDTQYF